The 23 T cell receptor beta chains below all came from one sample that was sequenced in a study of cytomegalovirus exposure and HLA in healthy donors. PCR employed 60 Vbeta and 13 Jbeta primers. Profiled with immunoSEQ multiplex PCR; TCRdb holds only in-frame clones, not every one. Here the sample spans some 130,000 clones, about 68% being singletons. Sample: PBMCs. The receptors shown here come from a human donor in good health.

This chain uses TRBV5-1 with TRBJ2-5; 7 bases match TRBD1. The DNA end is more similar to TRBJ2-7, so the J call may be wrong. Germline-derived CDR1 and CDR2 are SGHRS and YFSETQ. The CDR3 consists of 14 residues. The CDR3 loop is CASSAGDSTYEQYF. The CDR3, as DNA: TGCGCCAGCAGCGCCGGGGACAGCACCTACGAGCAGTACTTC.

With respect to this clone: The same CDR3 arises from other DNA sequences in this sample as well. The chain joins TRBV9 to TRBJ2-1; the match to TRBD2 covers 13 bases. There are 15 residues in the CDR3. J gave up 5 bases and V 2 bases, and 1 base lay outside the gene matches. Germline loops: CDR1 SGDLS, CDR2 YYNGEE. Written as DNA, the CDR3 is TGTGCCAGCAGCGTGGGACTAGCGGGGCACAATGAGCAGTTCTTC. Translation gives CASSVGLAGHNEQFF.

The rearrangement joins TRBV6-1 to TRBJ2-4; D possibly corresponds to TRBD2 (7 bases). This CDR3 comprises 17 residues. Trimming removed 3 bases from V and 0 bases from J, with 15 bases in between. Germline CDR1 reads MNHNS; CDR2 reads SASEGT. The CDR3 region is CASSDPAGALAKNIQYF. CDR3 coding DNA: TGTGCCAGCAGTGACCCGGCGGGGGCACTAGCCAAAAACATTCAGTACTTC.

Here the CDR3 reads CASATGQGVSSVNEQYF. The CDR3 bases are TGTGCCAGCGCTACCGGACAGGGTGTGTCTAGCGTGAACGAGCAGTACTTC. The chain uses TRBV25-1 and TRBJ2-7; 8 positions match TRBD1. Germline CDR1 is MGHDK and CDR2 is SYGVNS. The V gene end was trimmed by 8 bases and the J gene end by 5 bases; junction bases not matched to a gene: 20. This CDR3 is 17 amino acids long.

J is TRBJ2-3 and V is TRBV6-6; D is perhaps TRBD1 (6 bases). The V and J ends lost 0 bases and 6 bases respectively, with 7 bases between them. The CDR3 spans 13 residues. The germline CDR1 and CDR2 sequences are MNHNY and SVGAGI (reference sequence). CDR3 bases: TGTGCCAGCAGTTACTCGCAGGGGGATACGCAGTATTTT. This gives the protein CASSYSQGDTQYF.

The gene calls are TRBV10-3 and TRBJ2-6; D gene uncertain. CDR1 is ENHRY and CDR2 is SYGVKD in the germline V gene. CDR3 length: 13 residues. V gave up 7 bases and J gave up 3 bases, with 7 bases separating them. CDR3 sequence reads: CAIKPIGANVLTF. The CDR3 DNA sequence: TGTGCCATCAAGCCAATTGGGGCCAACGTCCTGACTTTC.

The V call is TRBV19, the J call TRBJ2-7, with 7 bases lining up with TRBD2. This CDR3 spans 15 amino acids. Germline values: CDR1 LNHDA, CDR2 SQIVND (reference sequence). With 1 base clipped from V and 7 bases from J, the junction kept 10 bases outside the gene matches. The CDR3, as DNA: TGTGCCAGTAGTATAGGCGGGACTACTCCTCAGGAGCAGTACTTC. It encodes CASSIGGTTPQEQYF.

This chain joins TRBV7-2 and TRBJ2-5, with D uncertain. Trimming pared 3 bases from V and 5 bases from J, leaving 13 bases between. Germline loops: CDR1 SGHTA, CDR2 FQGNSA. The CDR3 extends over 14 amino acids. CDR3 sequence (DNA): TGTGCCAGCAGCTTTCTAGTTCCCGGGGAGACCCAGTACTTC. Encoded protein: CASSFLVPGETQYF.

This clone was recorded only once. The chain recombines TRBV2 with TRBJ1-4, with a tentative D call TRBD1 (5 bases). CDR1 SNHLY and CDR2 FYNNEI come from the germline V gene. The V gene lost 6 bases and the J gene lost 3 bases, with 20 bases spanning the gap. The CDR3 is 17 residues long. CDR3 residues: CASSRGVGGKSNEKLFF. The CDR3 region has the DNA TGTGCCAGCAGCCGAGGGGTGGGGGGAAAATCTAATGAAAAACTGTTTTTT. The entire variable domain, with the rest obtained from reference TRBV2 and TRBJ1-4, is as follows: EPEVTQTPSHQVTQMGQEVILRCVPISNHLYFYWYRQILGQKVEFLVSFYNNEISEKSEIFDDQFSVERPDGSNFTLKIRSTKLEDSAMYFCASSRGVGGKSNEKLFFGSGTQLSVL.

In this sample, this clone turned up a few times. V gene TRBV2 combines with J gene TRBJ1-5; no definite D call. Trimming stripped 4 bases from V and 6 bases from J, with 10 bases between. Per germline, CDR1 SNHLY and CDR2 FYNNEI. The length of the CDR3 is 13 residues. CDR3 amino acids: CASSGSAGQPQHF. The CDR3 DNA reads as TGTGCCAGCAGTGGATCCGCCGGTCAGCCCCAGCATTTT.

The chain carries TRBV9 and TRBJ2-3; the match to TRBD2 covers 9 bases. Trimming removed 3 bases from V and 8 bases from J; junction bases left unmatched: 10. Germline V gene sequence: CDR1 SGDLS, CDR2 YYNGEE. This CDR3 comprises 15 residues. The CDR3 reads CASSAPSGALGTQYF. The CDR3 region has the DNA TGTGCCAGCAGCGCGCCTAGCGGGGCCTTAGGTACGCAGTATTTT.

The chain carries TRBV12-5 and TRBJ1-5; TRBD1 might be the D (6 bases). CDR3 length: 11 amino acids. Trimming removed 6 bases from V and 13 bases from J, with 13 bases in between. The V gene's germline CDR1 is LGHNT and CDR2 FRNRAP. Written as DNA, the CDR3 is TGTGCTAGTGGGAGGGACACAGGGCAGCATTTT. Encoded protein: CASGRDTGQHF.

The chain has TRBV10-3 and TRBJ2-1; 9 nucleotides agree with TRBD2. Germline trimming cut 0 bases from V and 4 bases from J; bases unmatched to any gene: 10. The CDR3 consists of 18 residues. Germline loops: CDR1 ENHRY, CDR2 SYGVKD. CDR3 amino acids: CAISESSGSGSRYNEQFF. The CDR3 bases are TGTGCCATCAGTGAGTCGTCGGGTAGCGGGAGTAGATACAATGAGCAGTTCTTC.

The V call is TRBV6-1, the J call TRBJ2-7, with TRBD1 matching 12 bases. The J segment lost 6 bases and the V segment lost 5 bases, leaving 5 bases of the junction unmatched. There are 14 residues in the CDR3. The V gene's germline CDR1 is MNHNS and CDR2 SASEGT. The CDR3 DNA reads as TGTGCCAGCAGTAAGGGACAGGGGGCGGTCGAGCAGTACTTC. Protein product: CASSKGQGAVEQYF.

V usage is TRBV20-1 and J usage is TRBJ1-5, with a possible D match to TRBD1 (6 bases). The germline CDR1 and CDR2 sequences are DFQATT and SNEGSKA (reference sequence). The CDR3 runs 11 residues. V gave up 3 bases and J gave up 7 bases, with 7 bases separating them. The DNA of the CDR3 is TGCAGTGCTAGCGACAGGCAGCCCCAGCATTTT. Translating it yields CSASDRQPQHF.

V is TRBV7-9 and J is TRBJ2-7, with a possible D match to TRBD1 (6 bases). Per the germline V gene, CDR1 is SEHNR and CDR2 is FQNEAQ (reference sequence). CDR3 length: 15 residues. V lost 3 bases, J lost 4 bases, and 16 bases lay in between. CDR3 sequence reads: CASSFHSGEGYEQYF. The CDR3 DNA is TGTGCCAGCAGCTTTCACTCAGGGGAAGGATACGAGCAGTACTTC.

The chain employs TRBV7-5 and TRBJ2-3; TRBD1 is the table's D call and was not checked against the DNA. TRBV7-5 is labeled a pseudogene. This CDR3 is 15 amino acids long. CDR3: CVRSRRTGGTDTQYF. CDR3 coding DNA: TGTGTCAGAAGCAGACGGACAGGGGGGACAGATACGCAGTATTTT.

The gene calls are TRBV12-5 and TRBJ2-5; D gene ambiguous. Trimming stripped 3 bases from V and 4 bases from J, with 3 bases between. Germline V lookup: CDR1 LGHNT, CDR2 FRNRAP. This CDR3 comprises 11 residues. CDR3 DNA: TGTGCTAGTGGTTTCGGAGAGACCCAGTACTTC. Its protein product is CASGFGETQYF.

The CDR3 spells CASSPGQGSETQYF. CDR3 DNA sequence: TGTGCCAGTAGTCCGGGACAGGGAAGCGAGACCCAGTACTTC. V is TRBV19 and J is TRBJ2-5; TRBD1 agrees at 9 bases. Trimming removed 5 bases from V and 5 bases from J; junction bases left unmatched: 6. Germline CDR1 and CDR2: LNHDA and SQIVND (reference sequence). The CDR3 is 14 amino acids.

This clone was found a few times. The chain joins TRBV28 to TRBJ2-7; D call uncertain. Trimming stripped 6 bases from V and 6 bases from J, with 18 bases between. CDR3 length equals 14 residues. CDR1 and CDR2 (germline): MDHEN, SYDVKM. The CDR3 region is CASRVEPPGGEQYF. The CDR3 DNA reads as TGTGCCAGCAGGGTAGAACCCCCCGGTGGCGAGCAGTACTTC.

J is TRBJ2-7 and V is TRBV5-1, with a weak D call TRBD2 (5 bases). The germline V and J ends were trimmed by 0 bases and 0 bases, with 10 bases remaining between them. Germline lookup yields CDR1 SGHRS and CDR2 YFSETQ. This CDR3 region has 15 residues. The CDR3 is CASSLEAGGSYEQYF. DNA of the CDR3: TGCGCCAGCAGCTTGGAAGCAGGAGGCTCCTACGAGCAGTACTTC.

The chain carries TRBV19 and TRBJ1-1, with a possible D match to TRBD1 (5 bases). CDR1 and CDR2 from the germline V gene are LNHDA and SQIVND (reference sequence). With 3 bases removed from V and 1 base from J, the gap between germline ends came to 12 bases. CDR3 size: 15 residues. CDR3 residues: CASSMETAQNTEAFF. The DNA of the CDR3 is TGTGCCAGTAGTATGGAGACAGCCCAGAACACTGAAGCTTTCTTT.

In this sample, this clone turned up a few times. The chain is built from TRBV5-1 and TRBJ1-2; unclear D gene. The CDR3 sequence is 14 residues long. V was cut by 0 bases and J by 2 bases, with 8 bases left in between. Germline V gene lookup returns CDR1 SGHRS and CDR2 YFSETQ. Written as DNA, the CDR3 is TGCGCCAGCAGCTTGGGCGACGGGAACTATGGCTACACCTTC. It yields the protein CASSLGDGNYGYTF.